This TCR beta chain was obtained from a study of shared clonotypes between healthy human individuals. At the level of the study: There were three CD4 naive, three CD4 memory, two CD8 naive and one CD8 memory plates per donor.

The method was immunoSEQ multiplex PCR; TCRdb's version includes in-frame clones alone and lacks a portion of them. Of nearly 1,000,000 clones in the sample, over 60% were seen once. Between the trimmed V and J ends, which lost 8 bases and 3 bases, there was a span of 17 bases. The CDR3 contains 15 residues. The germline gives CDR1 MDHEN, CDR2 SYDVKM. Negatively enriched CD4+ T cells were divided by CD45RA into naive and memory. The chain recombines TRBV28 with TRBJ1-3; D unclear. This sequence was found in a man younger than 35 in good health. The specimen sequenced was memory CD4+ T cells sorted from blood. The subset: CD45RA-negative fraction. CDR3 protein: CASSFRGLGGNTIYF. The DNA of the CDR3 is TGTGCCAGCTCGTTTCGCGGGCTGGGTGGAAACACCATATATTTT.